This TCR beta chain emerged from a study of T cell responses to AZD1222 COVID-19 vaccine. The protocol was immunoSEQ multiplex PCR, while the TCRdb copy is restricted to in-frame clones and leaves out a portion. Counted here are roughly 100,000 clones, less than 90% occurring once; the ten biggest clones make up over 15%. Regarding the study as a whole: In the spike-specific TCR repertoire, nearly half reportedly target unmutated variant regions.

About this clone: Its antigen is unknown.

This specimen was peripheral blood, taken on day 0 of AZD1222 vaccination. The receptor was isolated from an adult in good health.

CDR3 sequence: CASSPGTDTEAFF. DNA of the CDR3: TGTGCCAGCTCACCTGGGACAGACACTGAAGCTTTCTTT. The genes are TRBV18 and TRBJ1-1, with TRBD1 matching over 7 bases. Germline V CDR1 and CDR2: KGHSH, LQKENI. J lost 3 bases, V lost 3 bases, and 1 base had no gene match. CDR3 length equals 13 residues. The full variable domain, completed using reference TRBV18 and TRBJ1-1, is NAGVMQNPRHLVRRRGQEARLRCSPMKGHSHVYWYRQLPEEGLKFMVYLQKENIIDESGMPKERFSAEFPKEGPSILRIQQVVRGDSAAYFCASSPGTDTEAFFGQGTRLTVV.